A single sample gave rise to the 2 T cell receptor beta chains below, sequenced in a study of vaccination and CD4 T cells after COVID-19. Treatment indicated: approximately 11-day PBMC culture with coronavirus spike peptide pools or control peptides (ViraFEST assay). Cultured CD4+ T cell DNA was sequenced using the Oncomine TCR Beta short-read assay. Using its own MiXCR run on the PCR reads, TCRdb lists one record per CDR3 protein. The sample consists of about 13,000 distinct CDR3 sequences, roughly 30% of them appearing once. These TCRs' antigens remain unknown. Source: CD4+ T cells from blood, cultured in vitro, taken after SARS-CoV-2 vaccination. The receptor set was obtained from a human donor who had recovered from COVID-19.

The CDR3 protein is CASSFEGAINNEQFF. CDR3 in DNA: TGTGCCAGCAGTTTTGAGGGGGCGATAAACAATGAGCAGTTCTTC. This chain connects TRBV27 to TRBJ2-1; 7 bases map to TRBD1. The CDR3 has 15 residues. Germline CDR1 reads MNHEY; CDR2 reads SMNVEV (reference sequence). Unmatched junction bases numbered 7, after V lost 3 bases and J lost 5 bases.

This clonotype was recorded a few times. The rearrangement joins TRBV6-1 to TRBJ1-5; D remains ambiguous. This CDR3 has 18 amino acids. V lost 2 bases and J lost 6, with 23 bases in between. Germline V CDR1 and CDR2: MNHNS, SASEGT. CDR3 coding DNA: TGTGCCAGCAGTGAACCTGATCTAAGGTCCCTAGGTCGTCAGCCCCAGCATTTT. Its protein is CASSEPDLRSLGRQPQHF.